This paragraph reports one T cell receptor (beta chain). Its cognate antigen is unknown. Described treatment: oral pan-JAK inhibitor, 5-10 mg twice daily. This sample stems from a study of CD8+ T cells in alopecia areata. General observations from the study: Unlike in mice, where it was clearer, TCR sharing across patients was less clear, possibly HLA-related.

The sequencing template was cDNA reverse transcribed from extracted RNA. TCRdb keeps only in-frame clones here, not all; method: immunoSEQ multiplex PCR. This table has fewer than 200,000 clones, roughly 50% appearing once. This CDR3 has 14 amino acids. Trimming took 4 bases from V and 4 from J, leaving 12 bases between them. Germline V CDR1 and CDR2: LGHNT, FRNRAP. This sample comprised CD8+ T cells sorted from blood, obtained at week 24, from a patient treated with tofacitinib. The chain has TRBV12-5 and TRBJ2-3, with D unclear. The clonotype originates from a human donor with alopecia areata. CDR3 in amino acids: CASGYSAIPDTQYF. CDR3 bases: TGTGCTAGTGGTTATTCCGCCATCCCAGATACGCAGTATTTT.